This T cell receptor beta chain was recorded in a study of T cells in Graves' hyperthyroidism and ophthalmopathy (dated by TCRdb to about 2019). At the level of the whole study: Peripheral blood was collected at initial diagnosis, before any treatment. A discovery cohort of roughly 100 patients, 43 with Graves' ophthalmopathy and 55 to 60 with stable Graves' hyperthyroidism, was used to find distinguishing TCR V-J signatures. Prospective prediction of ophthalmopathy was tested in an independent validation cohort of 18 to 20 hyperthyroidism patients and 17 patients who later progressed to ophthalmopathy. The roughly 90 discovery patients were divided at random into training and test sets in a 7:3 ratio. The study also compared thyroid tissue and blood T-cell repertoires from 5 to 7 Graves' hyperthyroidism patients. Once sampling was done, hyperthyroidism patients were given methimazole at a starting dose of 30 mg daily, whereas ophthalmopathy patients were given high-dose intravenous methylprednisolone. The paper reports TCR Vbeta CDR3 sequencing of 135 peripheral blood samples: under 45 ophthalmopathy, fewer than 80 hyperthyroidism and around 17 progressor patients.

Amplification of TCR beta CDR3 regions was carried out from RNA transcripts. For the first round of RT-PCR on the TCR CDR3, the HTBI primer set was used together with the Qiagen OneStep RT-PCR kit. Libraries were constructed in a second round of multiplex PCR, after which size selection and purification were performed. Libraries were sequenced paired-end with 100 bp reads on an Illumina HiSeq2000. From the authors' description of their analysis: SOAPnuke was used to process the raw data, throwing out any read that contained adapters or uncalled bases, had a mean Phred below 15, or lacked an exact constant-primer or identifier match. COPE v1.2.5 was used to merge the high-quality paired reads, and each unique nucleotide sequence was defined as a clonotype. MiTCR v1.1 was used to align the clonotypes against IMGT TRBV, TRBD and TRBJ reference segments. Analysis was restricted to V-J combinations with a frequency above 0.0001, which covered about 99% of repertoires. The TCS score was defined as the ratio of F50 (clonal expansion) to E x V (chaos), calculated using BLOSUM62-based TCRdist between CDR3 peptides within each V-J. Welch's t-statistics and random forest reduced 500 to 550 V-J features to 10 to 15, which were used in a naive Bayes classifier (R e1071). TCRdb trimmed public reads at Q25 via fastp, called clones via MiXCR and kept in-frame beta chains. All rows with the same CDR3 protein become a single entry with the most common DNA and genes. The V and J calls and clone size come from TCRdb's table, not from the authors' own analysis. This sample lists approximately 210,000 distinct CDR3 sequences; roughly 15% were detected once. The top ten clonotypes cover 50% of the sample.

This clonotype was recorded at least ten times. Its antigen is still unknown. No much larger clone exists at a distance of one base, and base qualities are not known. Study-wide findings and limitations: A model built on a 13 V-J signature distinguished ophthalmopathy from stable hyperthyroidism, reaching 85% to 90% sensitivity and around 82% specificity in cross-validation and 80%/75% in testing. In validation, progression to ophthalmopathy was predicted by the model with nearly 71% sensitivity and roughly 76% specificity, a median of roughly 6 months before onset. No statistical method was used to fix the sample size in advance, and group allocation was not hidden from the investigators. Most expanded thyroid clonotypes (frequency above 0.001) were also detected in blood, suggesting blood repertoires may reflect thyroid immune responses.

A patient counted as having stable Graves' hyperthyroidism if no progression to ophthalmopathy occurred over 18 months of follow-up. Hyperthyroidism patients were newly diagnosed, with disease duration under 2 months, and aged 18 to 65 years. Any patient with an uncontrolled infection, another autoimmune disease, pregnancy or lactation was excluded. Diagnoses were based on clinical symptoms, serum thyroxine and TRAb, thyroid ultrasound and orbital computed tomography. Ficoll-Paque density gradient centrifugation was used to isolate PBMCs from around 10 ml of fresh peripheral blood. Total RNA was extracted with Trizol reagent, and quality was checked on an Agilent 2100 Bioanalyzer. V drops 4 bases and J drops 0 bases, leaving 12 bases in between. The CDR3 runs 15 residues from the cysteine to the phenylalanine. CDR3 DNA is the only sequence kept; it has 45 bases, read in frame from the first base. The germline V gene encodes CDR1 MGHRA and CDR2 YSYEKL.

The sample comprised blood. The sequence derives from a man aged 50-59 years with Graves' hyperthyroidism. The sequence is built from TRBV4-1 and TRBJ2-5, with TRBD1 tentatively as D gene (6 bases match). The DNA sequence is as follows: TGCGCCAGCAGCCGAGGGGACACCGACCAAGAGACCCAGTACTTC. It translates to CASSRGDTDQETQYF.